These 27 T cell receptor beta chains were all obtained from the same sample, sequenced in a study of cytomegalovirus exposure and HLA in healthy donors. A multiplex PCR was run with 60 Vbeta primers and 13 Jbeta primers. TCRdb's copy holds only in-frame clones and misses some; the assay was immunoSEQ multiplex PCR. The listing contains under 100,000 clones. Sample: PBMCs. These receptors were taken from a man aged 25-45 years in good health and CMV-seronegative.

The J gene is TRBJ1-5, the V gene TRBV6-1; possible D gene TRBD1, 5 bases. V lost 4 bases, J lost 1 base, and 14 bases lay in between. The CDR3 spans 16 residues. Germline-derived CDR1 and CDR2 are MNHNS and SASEGT. CDR3 amino acids: CASSVMAGVSNQPQHF. DNA for the CDR3: TGTGCCAGCAGTGTAATGGCGGGGGTGAGCAATCAGCCCCAGCATTTT.

The DNA for the CDR3 is TGCAGCGTTGAAGAATGGGGGGGCTTCCCCAGAAACACCATATATTTT. Translating gives CSVEEWGGFPRNTIYF. J is TRBJ1-3 and V is TRBV29-1, with TRBD1 as a possible D gene (6 bases). The CDR3 is 16 amino acids. Germline V CDR1 and CDR2: SQVTM, ANQGSEA. With 0 bases removed from V and 5 bases from J, the gap between germline ends came to 17 bases.

This sequence joins TRBV25-1 and TRBJ1-2, with 7 bases that match TRBD1. This CDR3 is built from 15 residues. Germline V lookup: CDR1 MGHDK, CDR2 SYGVNS. The V gene end was trimmed by 4 bases and the J gene end by 3 bases; junction bases not matched to a gene: 8. This chain's CDR3 is CASSGDRLSDYGYTF. For the CDR3, the DNA is TGTGCCAGCAGTGGGGACAGACTTTCTGACTATGGCTACACCTTC.

The gene calls are TRBV19 and TRBJ1-3; 8 bases agree with TRBD1. Germline V gene data show CDR1 as LNHDA and CDR2 as SQIVND (reference sequence). With 4 bases clipped from V and 5 bases from J, the junction kept 10 bases outside the gene matches. The CDR3 loop spans 16 amino acids. CDR3 bases: TGTGCCAGTAGTACCCGGACAGGGTTATATAGAAACACCATATATTTT. Its translation is CASSTRTGLYRNTIYF.

The rearrangement uses TRBV5-6 and TRBJ2-7; a weak D match, TRBD1 (5 bases). CDR3 size: 14 residues. Germline CDR1 and CDR2: SGHDT and YYEEEE. Trimming left V 3 bases short and J 2 bases short, with 12 bases between. The CDR3 spells CASSSDMTTYEQYF. CDR3 nucleotides: TGTGCCAGCAGCTCGGACATGACCACCTACGAGCAGTACTTC. Full variable domain (missing parts from reference TRBV5-6 and TRBJ2-7): DAGVTQSPTHLIKTRGQQVTLRCSPKSGHDTVSWYQQALGQGPQFIFQYYEEEERQRGNFPDRFSGHQFPNYSSELNVNALLLGDSALYLCASSSDMTTYEQYFGPGTRLTVT.

This chain joins TRBV25-1 and TRBJ1-2, with a tentative D call TRBD1 (6 bases). V was pared by 3 bases and J by 5 bases, with 19 bases between. CDR1 MGHDK and CDR2 SYGVNS come from the germline V gene. CDR3 size: 16 residues. Here the CDR3 DNA reads TGTGCCAGCAGTGACATACAGGGCACCGGATTATATGGCTACACCTTC. This encodes CASSDIQGTGLYGYTF.

This chain joins TRBV7-2 and TRBJ1-2; 7 bases align to TRBD1. V gave up 5 bases and J gave up 3 bases; unmatched junction bases: 3. CDR1 SGHTA and CDR2 FQGNSA come from the germline V gene. The CDR3 covers 13 residues. CDR3 sequence (DNA): TGTGCCAGCAGCACCGACAGGGACTATGGCTACACCTTC. Translation: CASSTDRDYGYTF.

The chain recombines TRBV7-9 with TRBJ2-2; D uncertain. Per germline, CDR1 SEHNR and CDR2 FQNEAQ (reference sequence). The germline V and J ends were trimmed by 4 bases and 4 bases, with 7 bases remaining between them. This CDR3 contains 13 residues. The CDR3 sequence is CASSSMRTGELFF. In DNA, the CDR3 is TGTGCCAGCAGCTCCATGCGCACCGGGGAGCTGTTTTTT. The full variable domain, rest sourced from reference TRBV7-9 and TRBJ2-2, is DTGVSQNPRHKITKRGQNVTFRCDPISEHNRLYWYRQTLGQGPEFLTYFQNEAQLEKSRLLSDRFSAERPKGSFSTLEIQRTEQGDSAMYLCASSSMRTGELFFGEGSRLTVL.

This sequence joins TRBV19 and TRBJ1-2, with TRBD1 identical over 11 bases. Germline CDR1 is LNHDA and CDR2 is SQIVND (reference sequence). With 7 bases clipped from V and 4 bases from J, the junction kept 5 bases outside the gene matches. This CDR3 has 14 amino acids. This chain's CDR3 is CASTRDRGTYGYTF. For the CDR3, the DNA is TGTGCCAGTACGCGGGACAGGGGGACCTATGGCTACACCTTC.

In the case of this clone: One end of the junction is discordant with germline, which a read error may explain. The chain recombines TRBV6-6 with TRBJ1-1, with unresolved D. Germline V gene lookup returns CDR1 MNHNY and CDR2 SVGAGI (reference sequence). This CDR3 spans 13 amino acids. CDR3 amino acids: CASSSRVNSEAFF. The CDR3 DNA reads as TGTGCCAGCAGTTCTCGGGTGAACTCTGAAGCTTTCTTT.

The gene calls are TRBV11-3 and TRBJ2-5; 9 bases line up with TRBD1. CDR1 SGHNT and CDR2 YENEEA come from the germline V gene. V shed 5 bases, J shed 2 bases, and the junction held 9 bases outside the gene matches. The CDR3 is 16 amino acids. CDR3 in DNA: TGTGCCAGCAGCCCCGGGACAGGGATGGGGCAAGAGACCCAGTACTTC. Amino acids: CASSPGTGMGQETQYF.

The chain is built from TRBV5-1 and TRBJ2-5, with TRBD2 as a possible D gene (6 bases). From germline, CDR1 is SGHRS and CDR2 YFSETQ. Trimming took off 0 bases at V and 3 bases at J, with 9 bases between the two ends. This CDR3 region has 14 residues. The CDR3 here is CASSLAGGEETQYF. CDR3 sequence (DNA): TGCGCCAGCAGCTTGGCCGGGGGAGAAGAGACCCAGTACTTC.

The chain is built from TRBV7-9 and TRBJ1-1; D is perhaps TRBD1 (6 bases). The CDR3 has 15 residues. Trimming took 2 bases from V and 5 from J, leaving 15 bases between them. Germline V lookup: CDR1 SEHNR, CDR2 FQNEAQ (reference sequence). CDR3 sequence: CASSLMGAGDTEAFF. The CDR3 region has the DNA TGTGCCAGCAGCTTAATGGGGGCAGGGGATACTGAAGCTTTCTTT.

This chain connects TRBV4-1 to TRBJ1-3; D is ambiguous. The CDR3 has 16 amino acids. Germline-derived CDR1 and CDR2 are MGHRA and YSYEKL. V was pared by 3 bases and J by 0 bases, with 12 bases between. The CDR3 DNA reads as TGCGCCAGCAGCCACAGCAGTCCGGGCTCTGGAAACACCATATATTTT. Its protein product is CASSHSSPGSGNTIYF.

The rearrangement joins TRBV13 to TRBJ2-3, with 10 bases fitting TRBD2. Germline trimming cut 5 bases from V and 2 bases from J; bases unmatched to any gene: 7. This CDR3 region has 16 residues. Germline CDR1 and CDR2: PRHDT and FYEKMQ (reference sequence). In DNA, the CDR3 is TGTGCCAGCAGCCCCCCTAGCGGGGGATACACAGATACGCAGTATTTT. It translates to CASSPPSGGYTDTQYF. The full variable domain, its missing parts supplied by reference TRBV13 and TRBJ2-3, is AAGVIQSPRHLIKEKRETATLKCYPIPRHDTVYWYQQGPGQDPQFLISFYEKMQSDKGSIPDRFSAQQFSDYHSELNMSSLELGDSALYFCASSPPSGGYTDTQYFGPGTRLTVL.

The DNA of the CDR3 is TGTGCCAGTAGTAGGGACAGGGCCTCAACTAATGAAAAACTGTTTTTT. The encoded protein is CASSRDRASTNEKLFF. V is TRBV19 and J is TRBJ1-4; TRBD1 matches 9 bases. V dropped 4 bases and J dropped 0; count of bases not matched to a gene: 3. This CDR3 has 16 residues. The germline gives CDR1 LNHDA, CDR2 SQIVND (reference sequence).

For this clone: The sample holds other DNA sequences that translate to the same CDR3. The V gene is TRBV19, the J gene TRBJ2-5; 7 positions match TRBD1. V was pared by 10 bases and J by 3 bases, with 8 bases of the junction left unmatched. CDR1 is LNHDA and CDR2 is SQIVND in the germline V gene (reference sequence). There are 13 residues in the CDR3. CDR3: CATSTGWEETQYF. The DNA for the CDR3 is TGTGCCACCTCGACAGGGTGGGAAGAGACCCAGTACTTC.

The chain uses TRBV6-6 and TRBJ1-5, with unresolved D. This CDR3 comprises 15 residues. Trimming left V 8 bases short and J 3 bases short, with 17 bases between. Germline V gene lookup returns CDR1 MNHNY and CDR2 SVGAGI (reference sequence). CDR3 coding DNA: TGTGCCAGCGGCCGGGAAACGGGCTTCAATCAGCCCCAGCATTTT. Protein product: CASGRETGFNQPQHF.

The genes are TRBV7-8 and TRBJ1-5; D gene uncertain. Germline V gene lookup returns CDR1 SGHVS and CDR2 FQNEAQ. V lost 1 base and J lost 2, with 15 bases in between. The CDR3 contains 17 residues. CDR3 coding DNA: TGTGCCAGCAGCTTAGGGGCGTCTAAAGTGGGCAATCAGCCCCAGCATTTT. This translates into CASSLGASKVGNQPQHF.

The chain links TRBV5-1 to TRBJ1-2, with 7 bases fitting TRBD1. Unmatched junction bases numbered 4, after V lost 4 bases and J lost 4 bases. This CDR3 comprises 13 residues. Germline loops: CDR1 SGHRS, CDR2 YFSETQ. For the CDR3, the DNA is TGCGCCAGCAGCCCGGGACAGACCTATGGCTACACCTTC. It codes for CASSPGQTYGYTF.

The chain combines TRBV7-2 with TRBJ2-7, with D possibly TRBD2 on 5 matching bases. CDR1 and CDR2 (germline): SGHTA, FQGNSA. The V end lost 2 bases, the J end lost 0 bases, and 8 bases lay between the germline ends. The CDR3 totals 14 residues. The DNA of the CDR3 is TGTGCCAGCAGCTTATGGGGAGTCTCCTACGAGCAGTACTTC. It codes for CASSLWGVSYEQYF.

The rearrangement links TRBV29-1 to TRBJ2-5; D gene uncertain. The germline V gene has CDR1 SQVTM and CDR2 ANQGSEA. The CDR3 consists of 12 residues. With 0 bases removed from V and 4 bases from J, the gap between germline ends came to 6 bases. This CDR3 reads CSVEEMAETQYF. CDR3 DNA: TGCAGCGTTGAAGAAATGGCAGAGACCCAGTACTTC. The entire variable domain, with the rest obtained from reference TRBV29-1 and TRBJ2-5, is as follows: SAVISQKPSRDICQRGTSLTIQCQVDSQVTMMFWYRQQPGQSLTLIATANQGSEATYESGFVIDKFPISRPNLTFSTLTVSNMSPEDSSIYLCSVEEMAETQYFGPGTRLLVL.

J is TRBJ2-3 and V is TRBV4-2; 8 bases align to TRBD2. After removal of 0 bases from V and 2 bases from J, the junction contained 7 bases not matched to a gene. Per the germline V gene, CDR1 is LGHNA and CDR2 is YNFKEQ. This CDR3 is 17 amino acids long. The CDR3 bases are TGTGCCAGCAGCCAAGAGGTTCAGCGGGGGTTCACAGATACGCAGTATTTT. Protein: CASSQEVQRGFTDTQYF.

The V and J genes are TRBV10-3 and TRBJ1-1; D is possibly TRBD1 (5 bases). CDR3 length equals 13 residues. The V gene's germline CDR1 is ENHRY and CDR2 SYGVKD. Trimming left V 6 bases short and J 1 base short, with 9 bases between. CDR3 in DNA: TGTGCCATCAGGGGGCTTCGGAACACTGAAGCTTTCTTT. This translates into CAIRGLRNTEAFF.

This chain links TRBV7-9 with TRBJ2-7, with a weak D call TRBD2 (6 bases). V was clipped by 5 bases and J by 1 base, with 12 bases between them. The CDR3 has 14 amino acids. Germline V gene sequence: CDR1 SEHNR, CDR2 FQNEAQ (reference sequence). The CDR3 is CASSPRLDSYEQYF. CDR3 bases: TGTGCCAGCAGCCCCCGACTAGATTCCTACGAGCAGTACTTC.

The chain couples TRBV28 to TRBJ2-7, with 7 nucleotides matching TRBD2. Losses at the gene ends were 5 bases for V and 2 bases for J; bases not matched to a gene: 6. The germline V gene encodes CDR1 MDHEN and CDR2 SYDVKM. The CDR3 consists of 14 residues. In DNA, the CDR3 is TGTGCCAGCAGTACCGCTAGCGGACCCTACGAGCAGTACTTC. This gives the protein CASSTASGPYEQYF. Full variable domain (missing parts from reference TRBV28 and TRBJ2-7): DVKVTQSSRYLVKRTGEKVFLECVQDMDHENMFWYRQDPGLGLRLIYFSYDVKMKEKGDIPEGYSVSREKKERFSLILESASTNQTSMYLCASSTASGPYEQYFGPGTRLTVT.

The V gene is TRBV10-3, the J gene TRBJ1-5; tentative D call: TRBD1 (6 bases). Germline V gene lookup returns CDR1 ENHRY and CDR2 SYGVKD. The V end was cut by 4 bases, the J end by 5 bases, with 9 bases between. The CDR3 loop spans 13 amino acids. CDR3 in amino acids: CAISGTDDQPQHF. In DNA, the CDR3 is TGTGCCATCAGTGGGACAGATGATCAGCCCCAGCATTTT.